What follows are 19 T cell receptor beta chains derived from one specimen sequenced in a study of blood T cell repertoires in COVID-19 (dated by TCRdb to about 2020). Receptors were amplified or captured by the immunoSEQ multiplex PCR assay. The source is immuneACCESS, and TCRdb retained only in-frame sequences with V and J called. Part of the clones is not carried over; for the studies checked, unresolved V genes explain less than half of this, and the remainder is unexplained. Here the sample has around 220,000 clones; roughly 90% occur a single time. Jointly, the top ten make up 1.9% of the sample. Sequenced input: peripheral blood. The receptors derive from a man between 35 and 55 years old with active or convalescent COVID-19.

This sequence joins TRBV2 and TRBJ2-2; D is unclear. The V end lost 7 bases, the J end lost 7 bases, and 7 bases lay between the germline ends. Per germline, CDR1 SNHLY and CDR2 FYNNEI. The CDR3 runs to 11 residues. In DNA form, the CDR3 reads TGTGCCAGCAATCTCAGCGGGGAGCTGTTTTTT. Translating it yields CASNLSGELFF.

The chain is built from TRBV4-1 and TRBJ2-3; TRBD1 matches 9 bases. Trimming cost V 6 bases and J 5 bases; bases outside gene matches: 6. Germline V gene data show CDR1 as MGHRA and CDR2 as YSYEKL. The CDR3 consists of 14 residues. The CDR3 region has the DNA TGCGCCAGCAGTCGACAGGGGGTTAAAGATACGCAGTATTTT. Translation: CASSRQGVKDTQYF.

The CDR3 nucleotides are TGTGCCAGCAGTATTGGACAGATCGATGGTGGAAGAAACATTCAGTACTTC. Encoded protein: CASSIGQIDGGRNIQYF. The rearrangement links TRBV2 to TRBJ2-4, with D perhaps TRBD1 (6 bases). V was pared by 5 bases and J by 6 bases, with 23 bases between. The CDR3 runs to 17 residues. CDR1 is SNHLY, CDR2 FYNNEI, per germline.

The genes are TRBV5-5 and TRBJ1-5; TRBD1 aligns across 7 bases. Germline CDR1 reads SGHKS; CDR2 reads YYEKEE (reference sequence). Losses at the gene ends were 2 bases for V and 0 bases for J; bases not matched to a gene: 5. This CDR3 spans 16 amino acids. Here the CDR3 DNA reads TGTGCCAGCAGCTTCGCAGGGGGAGGTAGCAATCAGCCCCAGCATTTT. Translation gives CASSFAGGGSNQPQHF.

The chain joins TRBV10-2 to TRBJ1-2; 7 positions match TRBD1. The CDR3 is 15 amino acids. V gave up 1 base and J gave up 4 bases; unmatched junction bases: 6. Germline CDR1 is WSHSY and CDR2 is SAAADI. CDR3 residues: CASSEYGTALYGYTF. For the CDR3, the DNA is TGCGCCAGCAGTGAGTACGGGACAGCCCTCTATGGCTACACCTTC.

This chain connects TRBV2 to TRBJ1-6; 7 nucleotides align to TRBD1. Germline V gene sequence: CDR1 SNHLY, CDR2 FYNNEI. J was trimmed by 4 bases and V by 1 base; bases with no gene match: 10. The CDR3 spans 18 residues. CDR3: CASSEVTGSGLYNSPLHF. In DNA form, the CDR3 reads TGTGCCAGCAGTGAAGTGACAGGGAGCGGCTTATATAATTCACCCCTCCACTTT.

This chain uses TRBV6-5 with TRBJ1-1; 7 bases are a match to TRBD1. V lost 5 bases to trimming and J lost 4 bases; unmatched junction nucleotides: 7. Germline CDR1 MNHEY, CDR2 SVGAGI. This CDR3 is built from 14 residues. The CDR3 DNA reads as TGTGCCAGCAGTCTTCAACAGGGGACCACTGAAGCTTTCTTT. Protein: CASSLQQGTTEAFF.

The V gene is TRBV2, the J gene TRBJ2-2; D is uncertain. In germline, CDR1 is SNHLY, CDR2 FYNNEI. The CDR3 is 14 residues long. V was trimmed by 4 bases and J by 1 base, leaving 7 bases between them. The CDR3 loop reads CASSGRGNTGELFF. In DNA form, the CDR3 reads TGTGCCAGCAGTGGGCGAGGGAACACCGGGGAGCTGTTTTTT.

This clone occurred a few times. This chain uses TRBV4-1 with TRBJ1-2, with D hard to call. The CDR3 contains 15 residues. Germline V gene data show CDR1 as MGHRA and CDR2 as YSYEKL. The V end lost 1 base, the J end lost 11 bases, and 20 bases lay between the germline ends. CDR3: CASSQGSTYPGSYTF. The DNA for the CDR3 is TGCGCCAGCAGCCAAGGGTCGACGTACCCCGGGAGTTACACCTTC.

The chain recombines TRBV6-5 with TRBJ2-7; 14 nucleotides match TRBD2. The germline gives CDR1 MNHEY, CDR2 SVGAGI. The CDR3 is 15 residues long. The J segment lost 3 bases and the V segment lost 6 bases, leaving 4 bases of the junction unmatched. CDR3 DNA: TGTGCCAGCAGCCTGGGACTAGCGGGAGTCTACGAGCAGTACTTC. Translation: CASSLGLAGVYEQYF.

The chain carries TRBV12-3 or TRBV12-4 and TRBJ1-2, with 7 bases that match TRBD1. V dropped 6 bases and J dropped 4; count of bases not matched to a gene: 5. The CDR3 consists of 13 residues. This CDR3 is CASSPRQGYGYTF. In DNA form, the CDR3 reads TGTGCCAGCAGCCCGAGACAGGGCTATGGCTACACCTTC.

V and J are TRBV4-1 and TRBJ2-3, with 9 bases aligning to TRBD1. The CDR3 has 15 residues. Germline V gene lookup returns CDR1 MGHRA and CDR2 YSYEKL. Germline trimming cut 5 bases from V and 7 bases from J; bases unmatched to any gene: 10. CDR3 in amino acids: CASSATGTGLNTQYF. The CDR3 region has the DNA TGCGCCAGCAGCGCAACCGGGACAGGGCTAAATACGCAGTATTTT.

The CDR3 DNA follows: TGTGCCTGGAGGGACCCGAGGGTTCTTTACAATGAGCAGTTCTTC. Translated: CAWRDPRVLYNEQFF. This sequence joins TRBV30 and TRBJ2-1; D is perhaps TRBD2 (5 bases). The germline gives CDR1 GTSNPN, CDR2 SVGIG (reference sequence). The CDR3 consists of 15 residues. V was clipped by 3 bases and J by 4 bases, with 16 bases between them.

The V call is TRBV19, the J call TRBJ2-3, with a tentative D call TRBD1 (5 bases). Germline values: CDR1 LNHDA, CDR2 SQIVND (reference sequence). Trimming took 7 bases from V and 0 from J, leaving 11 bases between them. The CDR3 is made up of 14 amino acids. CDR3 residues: CASIDSSSTDTQYF. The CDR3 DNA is TGTGCCAGTATCGACAGTTCTAGCACAGATACGCAGTATTTT. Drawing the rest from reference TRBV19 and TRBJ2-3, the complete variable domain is DGGITQSPKYLFRKEGQNVTLSCEQNLNHDAMYWYRQDPGQGLRLIYYSQIVNDFQKGDIAEGYSVSREKKESFPLTVTSAQKNPTAFYLCASIDSSSTDTQYFGPGTRLTVL.

Written as DNA, the CDR3 is TGCGCCAGCAGCTCCCCCAGAAAGACTGAAGCTTTCTTT. Its protein product is CASSSPRKTEAFF. V usage is TRBV23-1 and J usage is TRBJ1-1; D unclear. TRBV23-1 is an ORF for which the function is uncertain. V lost 6 bases, J lost 5 bases, and 13 bases lay in between. The CDR3 runs to 13 residues.

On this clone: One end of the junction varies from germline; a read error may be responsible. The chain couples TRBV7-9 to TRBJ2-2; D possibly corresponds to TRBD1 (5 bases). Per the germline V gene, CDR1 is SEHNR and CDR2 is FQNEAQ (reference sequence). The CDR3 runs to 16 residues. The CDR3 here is CANSLAWQGYTGELFF. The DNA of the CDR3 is TGTGCCAACAGCTTAGCATGGCAGGGCTACACCGGGGAGCTGTTTTTT.

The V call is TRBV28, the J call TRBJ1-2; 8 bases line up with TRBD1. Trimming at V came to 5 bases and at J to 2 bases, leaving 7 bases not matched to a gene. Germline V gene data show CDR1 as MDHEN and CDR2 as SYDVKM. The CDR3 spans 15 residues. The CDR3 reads CASSNTYRGNYGYTF. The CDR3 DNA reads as TGTGCCAGCAGTAACACTTACAGGGGGAACTATGGCTACACCTTC.

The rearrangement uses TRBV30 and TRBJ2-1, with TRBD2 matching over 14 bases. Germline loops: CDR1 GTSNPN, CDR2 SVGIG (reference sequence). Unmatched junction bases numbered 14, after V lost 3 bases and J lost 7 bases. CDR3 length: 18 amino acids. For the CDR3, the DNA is TGTGCCTGGAGGATGGCCCGTAGGGGACTAGCGGGAGTAAATGAGCAGTTCTTC. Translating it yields CAWRMARRGLAGVNEQFF.

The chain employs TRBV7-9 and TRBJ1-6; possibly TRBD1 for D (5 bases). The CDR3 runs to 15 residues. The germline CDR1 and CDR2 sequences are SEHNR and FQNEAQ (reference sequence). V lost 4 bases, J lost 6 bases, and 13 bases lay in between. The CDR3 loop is CASSSRSQGNSPLHF. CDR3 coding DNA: TGTGCCAGCAGCTCCCGTAGTCAGGGTAATTCACCCCTCCACTTT.